A few counts support the clone carrying this T cell receptor beta chain. The target antigen is unknown. The data originate from a study of identical twins. The CDR3 length is 15 residues. The V and J ends lost 2 bases and 3 bases respectively, with 14 bases between them. Germline assignment: CDR1 SGHAT and CDR2 FQDESV (reference sequence). TCRdb recomputed calls from the 5' RACE reads with MiXCR, one row per CDR3 protein. The sample carries 500,000 to 600,000 distinct CDR3 sequences, 22% recorded once. Study-wide findings and caveats: Compared with unrelated sharing, twin-shared out-of-frame alpha sequences had more low-probability sequences. With abundant cord blood beta clonotypes, insertions were fewer; memory repertoires showed no such pattern.

The data were also submitted as part of a second study, on T cells expressing NK-cell markers. Per that paper: Most of the eight sequenced donors tested HCMV-seropositive; one tested seronegative. HCMV specificity was not established for the expanded NKG2C+ T cell clones.

The chain has TRBV11-1 and TRBJ2-7, with D tentatively TRBD1 (5 bases). The sequence was collected from a woman aged 18-35 years in good health. The sample taken for sequencing was CD4+ T cells sorted from blood. CDR3 nucleotide sequence: TGTGCCAGCAGCTTATCGCCAGGGAACAACTACGAGCAGTACTTC. This gives the protein CASSLSPGNNYEQYF.